This TCR beta chain was sequenced for a study of T cells in Graves' hyperthyroidism and ophthalmopathy. What was amplified from RNA transcripts were TCR beta CDR3 regions. The TCR CDR3 first-round RT-PCR relied on the HTBI primer set. TCRdb ran MiXCR on the multiplex PCR reads and lists one entry per CDR3 protein. This sample has some 500,000 distinct CDR3 sequences, with approximately 14% found just once. Study-wide results and caveats: The model foresaw ophthalmopathy a median roughly 6 months prior to onset. In blood, most of the thyroid clonotypes expanded above 0.001 were also present.

There are many counts of this clonotype. The antigen remains undetermined. Sequenced material: blood. The sequence came from a woman between 18 and 29 years old with Graves' hyperthyroidism.

The CDR3: CASSPLGGISYEQYV. The CDR3 DNA sequence: TGTGCCAGCAGCCCCCTGGGAGGGATCTCCTACGAGCAGTACGTC. This rearrangement joins TRBV7-8 to TRBJ2-7; 7 bases match TRBD2. V shed 5 bases and J 0 bases; nucleotides not matched to a gene: 7. Germline CDR1 and CDR2: SGHVS and FQNEAQ. The CDR3 contains 15 residues.